The T cell receptor beta chain under discussion was sequenced for a study of blood T cell repertoires in COVID-19. Study-level background: PBMCs, B-cell-depleted T cells, or T cells provided the cDNA or gDNA that made up the material.

CDR1 MDHEN and CDR2 SYDVKM come from the germline V gene. The CDR3 runs to 14 residues. Trimming shortened V by 11 bases and J by 3 bases, and 19 bases separated the two germline ends. Assay used: immunoSEQ multiplex PCR; TCRdb lists only in-frame clones, some missing. The sample includes about 180,000 clones, around nine tenths of them seen just once. The chain couples TRBV28 to TRBJ1-1; D gene unclear. The TCR was taken from a woman in her seventies with COVID-19, enrolled during active disease. Sequencing was performed on peripheral blood. This CDR3 reads CAFSPRESHTEAFF. CDR3 DNA sequence: TGTGCCTTTTCCCCTCGGGAGTCTCACACTGAAGCTTTCTTT.